The sequence of this T cell receptor beta chain was determined in a study of graft-versus-host responses after intestinal transplantation. As for the study in general: Multivisceral, liver-intestinal, or isolated intestinal grafts were transplanted into recipients. Anti-thymocyte globulin induction, then tacrolimus and steroids for two to four years, went to all recipients.

This table comes from immunoSEQ multiplex PCR, and its TCRdb copy is limited to in-frame clones, with some not included. The sample lists about 88,000 clones, around 93% occurring once. The germline CDR1 and CDR2 sequences are SGHAT and FQNNGV. This CDR3 region has 17 residues. Trimming removed 2 bases from V and 6 bases from J; junction bases left unmatched: 14. Study-wide results and limits: In recipient marrow, GvH clones were found, and some appeared first in ileum or blood. Allograft graft-versus-host to host-versus-graft clonal ratios ran high in patients with graft-donor T cell macrochimerism.

Turning to this clone: Its antigen is as yet unknown.

The specimen was unstimulated CD4+ T cells sorted from spleen or lymph node cells, collected before transplant. This sequence originates from a human donor who was the organ donor for an intestinal transplant. The J gene is TRBJ1-2, the V gene TRBV11-2, with 8 nucleotides matching TRBD1. DNA of the CDR3: TGTGCCAGCAGCTTACCCTCAACAGGGGGGAGAATAGATGGCTACACCTTC. Translated, it gives CASSLPSTGGRIDGYTF.